Listed here are 27 T cell receptor beta chains from one sample, sequenced in a study of beta chain features in type 1 diabetes. Expressed TCRB transcripts were sequenced because the entire RNA isolate underwent reverse transcription. Clones were read by immunoSEQ multiplex PCR, and TCRdb kept only the in-frame ones, dropping some. The data show under 250,000 clones, with roughly an eighth seen just once and around 0.03% held by the top ten. The material sequenced was naive CD4+ T cells from blood. These receptors were taken from a woman aged 35 to 49 in good health.

V is TRBV19 and J is TRBJ2-1; 10 positions match TRBD2. Germline CDR1 is LNHDA and CDR2 is SQIVND (reference sequence). Trimming removed 6 bases from V and 0 bases from J; junction bases left unmatched: 2. CDR3 length: 15 residues. Written as DNA, the CDR3 is TGTGCCAGTAGCCTAGCGGGGGCCTCCTACAATGAGCAGTTCTTC. Translation: CASSLAGASYNEQFF.

This clone was seen a few times. The chain links TRBV29-1 to TRBJ1-1, with 7 bases aligning to TRBD1. The V gene's germline CDR1 is SQVTM and CDR2 ANQGSEA. The CDR3 has 13 residues. J lost 3 bases, V lost 7 bases, and 8 bases had no gene match. The chain's CDR3 is CSAQGVQYTEAFF. For the CDR3, the DNA is TGCAGCGCCCAGGGGGTGCAGTACACTGAAGCTTTCTTT.

This chain links TRBV25-1 with TRBJ2-5; 8 bases are shared with TRBD1. J gave up 4 bases and V 6 bases, and 16 bases lay outside the gene matches. The CDR3 extends over 17 amino acids. The germline gives CDR1 MGHDK, CDR2 SYGVNS. The CDR3 region is CASSLYHLGQAGETQYF. The CDR3 region has the DNA TGTGCCAGCAGCCTGTATCATTTGGGACAGGCTGGAGAGACCCAGTACTTC.

V and J are TRBV2 and TRBJ2-7; unclear D gene. CDR1 is SNHLY and CDR2 is FYNNEI in the germline V gene. The CDR3 sequence is 12 residues long. V was pared by 3 bases and J by 4 bases, with 7 bases between. The DNA for the CDR3 is TGTGCCAGCAGTGAGCAACGGTACGAGCAGTACTTC. Translated: CASSEQRYEQYF.

This chain links TRBV19 with TRBJ1-2; tentative D call: TRBD1 (5 bases). Trimming cost V 3 bases and J 4 bases, with 15 bases left between them. The length of the CDR3 is 15 residues. Germline CDR1 is LNHDA and CDR2 is SQIVND (reference sequence). As DNA, the CDR3 is TGTGCCAGTAGTATTACTGGGGCTAGTGGCTATGGCTACACCTTC. The encoded protein is CASSITGASGYGYTF.

In this sample, this clone turned up many times. This sample also contains other DNA sequences that code for the same CDR3. In DNA form, the CDR3 reads TGCAGCGTTGGTAGTAGCAATCAGCCCCAGCATTTT. Protein product: CSVGSSNQPQHF. The chain carries TRBV29-1 and TRBJ1-5; D uncertain. CDR1 SQVTM and CDR2 ANQGSEA come from the germline V gene. V lost 4 bases and J lost 0, with 4 bases in between. The CDR3 contains 12 residues.

This chain uses TRBV6-5 with TRBJ1-2; D gene ambiguous. The CDR3 spans 12 residues. Germline V CDR1 and CDR2: MNHEY, SVGAGI. The ends were cut back, 8 bases at V and 4 bases at J, with 11 bases in the middle. This CDR3 reads CASHPGSYGYTF. The DNA of the CDR3 is TGTGCCAGCCACCCGGGATCCTATGGCTACACCTTC.

This clone has only a few counts. The chain recombines TRBV13 with TRBJ1-5, with 9 nucleotides matching TRBD1. Trimming removed 5 bases from V and 5 bases from J; junction bases left unmatched: 4. Germline V gives CDR1 PRHDT, CDR2 FYEKMQ (reference sequence). The CDR3 has 14 amino acids. CDR3 DNA sequence: TGTGCCAGCAGCCGAACAGGGGGCGATCAGCCCCAGCATTTT. Translated: CASSRTGGDQPQHF.

The rearrangement links TRBV6-5 to TRBJ2-3, with 8 positions matching TRBD2. The germline V gene has CDR1 MNHEY and CDR2 SVGAGI. V shed 6 bases and J 1 base; nucleotides not matched to a gene: 6. The CDR3 runs 15 residues. CDR3 region: CASRDWRGGTDTQYF. The CDR3 DNA reads TGTGCCAGCAGGGACTGGCGGGGGGGCACAGATACGCAGTATTTT.

This clone was observed a few times. The CDR3 is CASTILGQGHEQYF. CDR3 DNA: TGTGCCAGCACGATCTTGGGACAGGGTCACGAGCAGTACTTC. V gene TRBV7-6 combines with J gene TRBJ2-7; 9 nucleotides agree with TRBD1. Trimming at V came to 7 bases and at J to 5 bases, leaving 9 bases not matched to a gene. The CDR3 runs 14 residues. Germline V lookup: CDR1 SGHVS, CDR2 FNYEAQ.

This clone was seen a handful of times. The V and J genes are TRBV19 and TRBJ2-3, with D maybe TRBD2 (6 bases). The CDR3 is made up of 15 amino acids. V was shortened by 7 bases and J by 0 bases, with 14 bases between the two germline ends. Looked up from germline, CDR1 is LNHDA and CDR2 is SQIVND (reference sequence). For the CDR3, the DNA is TGTGCCAGTAACGGAAGGCGGGGTAGCACAGATACGCAGTATTTT. It specifies CASNGRRGSTDTQYF.

With regard to this clone: Other DNA sequences in this sample translate to the same CDR3. This chain links TRBV7-2 with TRBJ2-1; TRBD1 is a possible D gene (5 bases). This CDR3 spans 13 amino acids. V dropped 1 base and J dropped 7 bases, with 8 bases sitting between them. Germline lookup yields CDR1 SGHTA and CDR2 FQGNSA. Here the CDR3 reads CASSLVRGNEQFF. Here the CDR3 DNA reads TGTGCCAGCAGCTTAGTTAGGGGTAATGAGCAGTTCTTC.

The genes are TRBV21-1 and TRBJ2-7; the table's D call, TRBD2, was not checked against the DNA. TRBV21-1 is tagged as a pseudogene. CDR3 length equals 12 residues. The CDR3 bases are TGTGCCAGCAGCCTAGGCTCCTACGAGCAGTACTTC. Residues: CASSLGSYEQYF.

There are a few counts of this clone. The V call is TRBV4-2, the J call TRBJ2-7, with 9 bases lining up with TRBD1. This CDR3 has 15 residues. In germline, CDR1 is LGHNA, CDR2 YNFKEQ. V trimming: 4 bases; J trimming: 3 bases; junction bases outside the gene matches: 7. The CDR3 sequence is CASSPTGTGFYEQYF. The CDR3 nucleotides read TGTGCCAGCAGCCCGACGGGGACAGGGTTCTACGAGCAGTACTTC.

The sample holds a few counts of this clone. The CDR3 here is CASRLGQSYNSPLHF. CDR3 bases: TGTGCCAGCAGACTAGGACAGTCATATAATTCACCCCTCCACTTT. The chain has TRBV6-5 and TRBJ1-6, with D perhaps matching TRBD1 (6 bases). Trimming took off 6 bases at V and 4 bases at J, with 13 bases between the two ends. There are 15 residues in the CDR3. Germline CDR1 and CDR2: MNHEY and SVGAGI.

The chain combines TRBV5-1 with TRBJ2-5; 7 bases line up with TRBD2. J gave up 3 bases and V 0 bases, and 8 bases lay outside the gene matches. This CDR3 is built from 16 residues. Per germline, CDR1 SGHRS and CDR2 YFSETQ. The CDR3 nucleotides are TGCGCCAGCAGCTTGGCTAGCGGCGCGACAAAAGAGACCCAGTACTTC. Residues: CASSLASGATKETQYF.

This clone was seen only a few times. This sequence joins TRBV29-1 and TRBJ1-1; 7 bases map to TRBD1. V shed 6 bases, J shed 2 bases, and the junction held 12 bases outside the gene matches. The germline V gene has CDR1 SQVTM and CDR2 ANQGSEA. This CDR3 is 15 amino acids long. CDR3 sequence (DNA): TGCAGCGTCCCGACAGGGACCTGGGCCAACACTGAAGCTTTCTTT. This sequence encodes CSVPTGTWANTEAFF.

The J gene is TRBJ2-7, the V gene TRBV5-1, with a tentative D call TRBD1 (6 bases). Deletions cut 7 bases from V and 2 bases from J, with 22 bases between. The CDR3 covers 16 residues. Germline V CDR1 and CDR2: SGHRS, YFSETQ. The CDR3 DNA follows: TGCGCCAGCGGATCCAGGGGACCAGCGGAGGCCTACGAGCAGTACTTC. Amino acid sequence: CASGSRGPAEAYEQYF.

V gene TRBV5-1 combines with J gene TRBJ1-4; 12 nucleotides agree with TRBD1. In germline, CDR1 is SGHRS, CDR2 YFSETQ. V was pared by 0 bases and J by 8 bases, with 5 bases of the junction left unmatched. This CDR3 has 16 residues. CDR3 residues: CASSLAVGTGGEKLFF. CDR3 nucleotides: TGCGCCAGCAGCTTGGCCGTCGGGACAGGGGGCGAAAAACTGTTTTTT.

This clone occurred a few times. In nucleotides, the CDR3 is TGCGCCAGCAGCTCTGAGCGGGGGCCACGCACAGATACGCAGTATTTT. Its protein product is CASSSERGPRTDTQYF. The chain has TRBV5-1 and TRBJ2-3, with 8 bases fitting TRBD2. Trimming cost V 3 bases and J 1 base; bases outside gene matches: 7. The CDR3 consists of 16 residues. Germline V gene data show CDR1 as SGHRS and CDR2 as YFSETQ. Supplemented by reference TRBV5-1 and TRBJ2-3, the full variable domain reads KAGVTQTPRYLIKTRGQQVTLSCSPISGHRSVSWYQQTPGQGLQFLFEYFSETQRNKGNFPGRFSGRQFSNSRSEMNVSTLELGDSALYLCASSSERGPRTDTQYFGPGTRLTVL.

This clone occurred a few times. The chain is built from TRBV7-9 and TRBJ1-2; 8 bases line up with TRBD1. The CDR3 covers 15 residues. Germline loops: CDR1 SEHNR, CDR2 FQNEAQ (reference sequence). J gave up 2 bases and V 3 bases, and 5 bases lay outside the gene matches. CDR3 loop: CASSFGQGANYGYTF. CDR3 coding DNA: TGTGCCAGCAGCTTCGGACAGGGCGCGAACTATGGCTACACCTTC.

This clone appeared a few times. The chain has TRBV6-1 and TRBJ2-3; 12 bases are shared with TRBD2. The germline CDR1 and CDR2 sequences are MNHNS and SASEGT. V lost 4 bases, J lost 2 bases, and 4 bases stayed unmatched. The CDR3 runs to 16 residues. This chain's CDR3 is CASSVTSGGLTDTQYF. CDR3 nucleotides: TGTGCCAGCAGTGTAACTAGCGGGGGGCTCACAGATACGCAGTATTTT.

The chain has TRBV6-6 and TRBJ2-1; TRBD1 agrees at 9 bases. The V segment lost 6 bases and the J segment 3 bases; nucleotides outside the gene matches: 6. The germline CDR1 and CDR2 sequences are MNHNY and SVGAGI (reference sequence). This CDR3 has 15 amino acids. As DNA, the CDR3 is TGTGCCAGCAGGAAGGACAGGGGCTACTACAATGAGCAGTTCTTC. It translates to CASRKDRGYYNEQFF.

The sample holds a few counts of this clone. The rearrangement joins TRBV11-2 to TRBJ2-3; D is possibly TRBD2 (5 bases). The V end lost 5 bases, the J end lost 8 bases, and 11 bases lay between the germline ends. CDR1 is SGHAT and CDR2 is FQNNGV in the germline V gene. This CDR3 is built from 12 residues. CDR3 residues: CASSEAGSTQYF. DNA for the CDR3: TGTGCCAGCAGCGAGGCTGGGAGTACGCAGTATTTT.

This clone was recorded a few times. This chain uses TRBV5-6 with TRBJ2-5; the match to TRBD1 covers 7 bases. V lost 6 bases, J lost 2 bases, and 4 bases stayed unmatched. Looked up from germline, CDR1 is SGHDT and CDR2 is YYEEEE. The CDR3 extends over 13 amino acids. CDR3 nucleotide sequence: TGTGCCAGCATCAGGGGGTTTCAAGAGACCCAGTACTTC. Translation: CASIRGFQETQYF.

Only a few counts were recorded for this clone. The chain carries TRBV5-1 and TRBJ2-3, with a weak D call TRBD2 (6 bases). The V end was cut by 4 bases, the J end by 4 bases, with 13 bases between. This CDR3 is built from 14 residues. The germline gives CDR1 SGHRS, CDR2 YFSETQ. DNA for the CDR3: TGCGCCAGCAGCGCTTGGGGGGAACCAGATACGCAGTATTTT. This translates into CASSAWGEPDTQYF.

The DNA for the CDR3 is TGTGCCAGCAGCGTAGGAGGAGTGCTAACTGAAGCTTTCTTT. Protein sequence: CASSVGGVLTEAFF. This rearrangement joins TRBV9 to TRBJ1-1; no clear D. Germline values: CDR1 SGDLS, CDR2 YYNGEE. The CDR3 extends over 14 amino acids. V was pared by 0 bases and J by 5 bases, with 11 bases between.